These T cell receptor beta chains were read from a single sample in a study of T cells in Graves' hyperthyroidism and ophthalmopathy. TCRdb redid the calling of the multiplex PCR reads with MiXCR, one entry per CDR3 protein. This repertoire shows around 450,000 distinct CDR3 sequences, approximately 14% found once; its top ten account for roughly 7.4%. The sample comprised blood. The receptors originated from a woman younger than 35 with Graves' hyperthyroidism. CDR3s include the opening cysteine and the closing phenylalanine or tryptophan. A D gene is named only where the DNA matches it firmly. Size is stated for part of the rows, as once, few or many counts, or as a class when the clone is expanded.

d_gene	v_gene	len	abundance	j_gene	CDR3aa	CDR3nt
TRBD1	TRBV12-3/TRBV12-4	15	few	TRBJ1-5	CASSNTGGGNQPQHF	TGTGCCAGCAGCAACACAGGGGGGGGCAATCAGCCCCAGCATTTT
-	TRBV28	12	-	TRBJ1-1	CASAPGNTEAFF	TGTGCCAGCGCCCCTGGGAACACTGAAGCTTTCTTT
-	TRBV30	15	few	TRBJ1-5	CAWSAGQGGVQPPHF	TGTGCCTGGAGTGCCGGGCAGGGAGGCGTTCAGCCCCCGCATTTT
-	TRBV15	17	many	TRBJ2-7	CATSRGIPRPQGDEQYF	TGTGCCACCAGCAGAGGAATTCCTCGTCCGCAGGGTGACGAGCAGTACTTC
-	TRBV24-1	15	-	TRBJ2-2	CATSDRDRNTGELFF	TGTGCCACCAGTGACCGAGACAGAAACACCGGGGAGCTGTTTTTT
-	TRBV6-1	15	many	TRBJ1-5	CASIPISGRNQPQHF	TGTGCCAGCATTCCGATTTCGGGCCGTAATCAGCCCCAGCATTTT
-	TRBV20-1	15	few	TRBJ2-2	CSARDRSGAGGELFF	TGCAGTGCTAGAGATCGATCGGGGGCGGGCGGGGAGCTGTTTTTT
-	TRBV7-9	14	many	TRBJ1-1	CASSLTTGSGWAFF	TGTGCCAGCAGCCTAACTACCGGATCAGGGTGGGCTTTCTTT
-	TRBV19	12	-	TRBJ1-5	CATRSSNQPQHF	TGTGCCACGCGGTCTAGCAATCAGCCCCAGCATTTT
-	TRBV5-6	13	many	TRBJ1-2	CASIWGDGGGYTF	TGTGCCAGCATTTGGGGGGACGGAGGTGGCTACACCTTC
-	TRBV5-1	13	-	TRBJ2-3	CASRRTGTDTQYF	TGCGCCAGCAGGCGGACAGGCACAGATACGCAGTATTTT
-	TRBV12-3/TRBV12-4	14	many	TRBJ2-5	CASSSGARAETQYF	TGTGCCAGCAGTTCAGGGGCCCGGGCAGAGACCCAGTACTTC
-	TRBV11-2	14	many	TRBJ2-3	CASSLKTSTDTQYF	TGTGCCAGCAGCTTAAAGACTAGTACAGATACGCAGTATTTT
TRBD2	TRBV20-1	16	many	TRBJ2-7	CSASPSGGGHSYEQYF	TGCAGTGCTAGTCCTAGCGGGGGGGGACACTCCTACGAGCAGTACTTC
-	TRBV6-1	13	few	TRBJ2-1	CASMDGLFNEQFF	TGTGCCAGCATGGACGGGTTGTTCAATGAGCAGTTCTTC
-	TRBV4-1	17	few	TRBJ2-2	CASSQDVAGDNTGELFF	TGCGCCAGCAGCCAAGATGTGGCGGGCGATAACACCGGGGAGCTGTTTTTT
-	TRBV5-1	15	few	TRBJ2-5	CASRSSGGWGETQYF	TGCGCCAGCAGATCATCGGGGGGCTGGGGAGAGACCCAGTACTTC
-	TRBV5-1	12	many	TRBJ1-2	CASSSGNYGYTF	TGTGCCAGCAGCTCGGGGAACTATGGCTACACCTTC
-	TRBV7-2	18	many	TRBJ1-6	CASSLSGSYSSYNSPLHF	TGTGCCAGCAGCTTAAGTGGCAGCTATAGCTCCTATAATTCACCCCTCCACTTT
TRBD1	TRBV6-1	16	-	TRBJ2-2	CASTDGQGANTGELLF	TGTGCCAGCACCGACGGACAGGGCGCGAACACCGGGGAGCTGCTTTTT
-	TRBV7-6	17	few	TRBJ2-2	CASSLVWTASNTGELFF	TGTGCCAGCAGCTTAGTTTGGACAGCCTCGAACACCGGGGAGCTGTTTTTT
-	TRBV12-3/TRBV12-4	13	many	TRBJ2-7	CASSLGSTYEQYF	TGTGCCAGCAGTTTGGGCAGTACCTACGAGCAGTACTTC
TRBD2	TRBV11-2	17	-	TRBJ2-1	CASSPTSGGGEYNEQFF	TGTGCCAGCAGTCCTACTAGCGGGGGGGGCGAGTACAATGAGCAGTTCTTC
-	TRBV30	12	-	TRBJ1-4	CAWSPDSGKLFF	TGTGCCTGGAGTCCGGATAGCGGAAAACTGTTTTTT
TRBD1	TRBV20-1	16	few	TRBJ2-1	CSASRSGTGDFNEQFF	TGCAGTGCTAGCAGATCCGGGACAGGGGATTTCAATGAGCAGTTCTTC
-	TRBV20-1	16	many	TRBJ2-7	CSARDRAGISYYEQYF	TGCAGTGCTAGAGATCGGGCAGGGATAAGCTACTACGAGCAGTACTTC
TRBD2	TRBV27	15	-	TRBJ2-1	CASRTGTRPAGEQFF	TGTGCCAGCAGAACCGGGACTAGGCCCGCAGGTGAGCAGTTCTTC
TRBD2	TRBV5-6	18	-	TRBJ2-2	CASSSEGLAGVGAGELFF	TGTGCCAGCAGCTCCGAGGGACTAGCGGGAGTTGGTGCCGGGGAGCTGTTTTTT
TRBD1	TRBV12-3/TRBV12-4	12	-	TRBJ1-1	CASRTQGEEAFF	TGTGCCAGCAGGACACAGGGGGAAGAAGCTTTCTTT
-	TRBV11-2	14	-	TRBJ2-5	CASRRAGQGETQYF	TGTGCCAGCAGAAGAGCGGGGCAGGGGGAGACCCAGTACTTC
-	TRBV11-1	14	many	TRBJ2-3	CASSLAGMADTQYF	TGTGCCAGCAGCTTGGCAGGGATGGCAGATACGCAGTATTTT
-	TRBV7-7	13	-	TRBJ1-4	CASSPSHGGKLFF	TGTGCTAGCAGCCCCTCACACGGAGGAAAACTGTTTTTT
-	TRBV10-3	15	-	TRBJ2-7	CAISPGPPEGYEQYF	TGTGCCATCAGCCCAGGACCCCCAGAGGGGTACGAGCAGTACTTC
-	TRBV6-6	16	many	TRBJ1-5	CASSYLGSDVYQPQHF	TGTGCCAGCAGTTACTTGGGCAGCGATGTATATCAGCCCCAGCATTTT
TRBD1	TRBV28	14	-	TRBJ1-5	CASSGTGYIQPQHF	TGTGCCAGCAGCGGGACAGGGTATATTCAGCCCCAGCATTTT
TRBD2	TRBV2	16	many	TRBJ2-5	CASTKVGLASQETQYF	TGTGCCAGCACTAAGGTCGGACTAGCGAGCCAAGAGACCCAGTACTTC
TRBD1	TRBV6-1	17	many	TRBJ2-2	CASPPRLGTGFTGELFF	TGTGCCAGCCCCCCCCGGCTAGGGACAGGATTCACCGGGGAGCTGTTTTTT
-	TRBV3-1	12	few	TRBJ2-7	CASSQVGVEQYF	TGTGCCAGCAGCCAAGTGGGCGTCGAGCAGTACTTC
TRBD1	TRBV12-5	17	-	TRBJ2-1	CASGSTKDRGPYNEQFF	TGTGCTAGTGGTTCGACGAAGGACAGGGGGCCTTACAATGAGCAGTTCTTC
-	TRBV7-9	16	few	TRBJ1-4	CASSLGLQSTNEKLFF	TGTGCCAGCAGCTTAGGCCTGCAGTCAACTAATGAAAAACTGTTTTTT
-	TRBV20-1	10	many	TRBJ2-1	CSAKRNEQFF	TGCAGTGCTAAGCGAAATGAGCAGTTCTTC
TRBD2	TRBV12-3/TRBV12-4	16	many	TRBJ2-1	CASRRAGLADYNEQFF	TGTGCCAGCAGGAGAGCCGGACTAGCGGATTACAATGAGCAGTTCTTC
TRBD1	TRBV14	14	-	TRBJ1-2	CASSQLTGNYGYTF	TGTGCCAGCAGCCAACTGACAGGGAACTATGGCTACACCTTC
-	TRBV3-1	18	many	TRBJ2-3	CASSQKPREATLADTQYF	TGTGCCAGCAGCCAAAAACCCCGTGAGGCCACTCTAGCAGATACGCAGTATTTT
-	TRBV9	14	many	TRBJ2-3	CASSVGPSPDTQYF	TGTGCCAGCAGCGTAGGTCCCAGCCCAGATACGCAGTATTTT
-	TRBV6-2/TRBV6-3	12	many	TRBJ2-1	CASSYLGNEQFF	TGTGCCAGCAGTTACCTTGGCAATGAGCAGTTCTTC
-	TRBV19	14	-	TRBJ2-1	CASSFVLGNNEQFF	TGTGCCAGTAGCTTCGTCCTGGGAAACAATGAGCAGTTCTTC
-	TRBV12-3/TRBV12-4	13	many	TRBJ2-5	CASSLREWETQYF	TGTGCCAGCAGTTTAAGGGAATGGGAGACCCAGTACTTC
-	TRBV6-5	14	many	TRBJ2-7	CASSYPGSSYEQYF	TGTGCCAGCAGTTACCCGGGGAGCTCCTACGAGCAGTACTTC
-	TRBV5-1	14	-	TRBJ2-3	CASSQLEYTDTQYF	TGCGCCAGCAGCCAACTAGAATATACAGATACGCAGTATTTT
TRBD1	TRBV28	15	few	TRBJ2-7	CASSFLRDRGGEQYF	TGTGCCAGCAGTTTCCTCCGGGACAGGGGAGGCGAGCAGTACTTC
-	TRBV12-3/TRBV12-4	13	many	TRBJ2-7	CASSDGSIYEQYF	TGTGCCAGCAGCGACGGGTCCATCTACGAGCAGTACTTC